A selection of T cell receptor beta chains follows, all from one sample in a study of CD8 T cells in ankylosing spondylitis. TCRdb independently ran MiXCR on the 5' RACE reads; one entry per CDR3 protein. Of around 94,000 distinct CDR3 sequences in the sample, about 9% are singletons; the top ten hold under 35%. The specimen sequenced was blood, either unsorted or a sorted T cell fraction (not recorded which). Receptors originate from a male donor with ankylosing spondylitis. Both conserved end residues are part of each CDR3. The D gene is left open where the match is weak. Rows give clone size only sometimes, using once, few, many, or a class for an expanded clone.

v_call	j_call	d_call	clone_size	cdr3_aa	cdr3_nt
TRBV27	TRBJ2-1	TRBD2	many	CASSLDRLGSGRDREQFF	TGTGCCAGCAGTTTAGACCGTCTCGGGAGCGGGAGGGATCGTGAGCAGTTCTTC
TRBV2	TRBJ2-7	NA	NA	CASSLSKASYEQYF	TGTGCCAGCAGTCTATCGAAGGCATCCTACGAGCAGTACTTC
TRBV2	TRBJ1-6	NA	many	CASSGGTLNAGNSPLHF	TGTGCCAGCAGCGGCGGGACATTAAACGCGGGAAATTCACCCCTCCACTTT
TRBV7-8	TRBJ2-3	NA	many	CASSLGTRKRADTQYF	TGTGCCAGCAGCTTAGGGACACGAAAGAGGGCAGATACGCAGTATTTT
TRBV7-8	TRBJ2-3	NA	many	CASSLGYRADTQYF	TGTGCCAGCAGCTTAGGATACAGGGCGGATACGCAGTATTTT
TRBV6-5	TRBJ1-2	NA	few	CASSYSGETAYGYTF	TGTGCCAGCAGTTACTCTGGAGAAACGGCCTATGGCTACACCTTC
TRBV7-6	TRBJ2-1	NA	many	CASSLLEGTDRGEQFF	TGTGCCAGCAGCTTATTGGAGGGGACAGATCGGGGTGAGCAGTTCTTC
TRBV27	TRBJ2-1	TRBD1	NA	CASSFQIPSTGFEQFF	TGTGCCAGCAGTTTCCAAATCCCCTCGACAGGGTTTGAGCAGTTCTTC
TRBV10-2	TRBJ2-7	NA	many	CASSETRDSYMDEQYF	TGCGCCAGCAGTGAGACCCGGGACTCTTATATGGACGAGCAGTACTTC
TRBV5-1	TRBJ2-7	NA	many	CASSYTRGANYEQYF	TGCGCCAGCAGTTATACCCGCGGGGCTAACTACGAGCAGTACTTC
TRBV13	TRBJ2-4	NA	few	CASSSLVGNIQYF	TGTGCCAGCAGCTCCCTGGTGGGAAACATTCAGTACTTC
TRBV12-3/TRBV12-4	TRBJ2-1	TRBD2	NA	CASTWGTTTLAVYNEQFF	TGTGCCAGCACCTGGGGGACTACCACGTTAGCGGTCTACAATGAGCAGTTCTTC
TRBV6-5	TRBJ1-2	NA	NA	CASSYAEGVEGYTF	TGTGCCAGCAGTTACGCCGAGGGGGTGGAGGGCTACACCTTC
TRBV20-1	TRBJ2-5	NA	many	CSARDGEPQETQYF	TGCAGTGCTAGAGATGGGGAGCCCCAAGAGACCCAGTACTTC
TRBV24-1	TRBJ2-3	TRBD1	many	CATSDQGTGGTDTQYF	TGTGCCACCAGTGACCAAGGGACAGGGGGCACAGATACGCAGTATTTT
TRBV27	TRBJ1-5	NA	few	CASSFNRYQPQHF	TGTGCCAGCAGTTTTAACAGATATCAGCCCCAGCATTTT
TRBV30	TRBJ2-2	NA	many	CAWSGGDTGELFF	TGTGCCTGGAGTGGGGGTGACACCGGGGAGCTGTTTTTT
TRBV13	TRBJ2-3	NA	NA	CASSPNQVDTDTQYF	TGTGCCAGCAGCCCGAACCAGGTGGACACAGATACGCAGTATTTT
TRBV28	TRBJ2-1	TRBD2	NA	CASGGGLAGADEQFF	TGTGCCAGCGGGGGGGGACTAGCGGGAGCGGATGAGCAGTTCTTC
TRBV2	TRBJ2-1	NA	NA	CASGWESSYNEQFF	TGTGCCAGCGGGTGGGAAAGCTCCTACAATGAGCAGTTCTTC
TRBV11-2	TRBJ2-7	NA	many	CASTSLDSRYEQYF	TGTGCCAGCACCAGCTTGGACAGCCGCTACGAGCAGTACTTC
TRBV9	TRBJ1-2	TRBD1	few	CASSVEQGGDGYTF	TGTGCCAGCAGCGTAGAGCAGGGGGGAGATGGCTACACCTTC
TRBV20-1	TRBJ2-1	TRBD2	NA	CSARGSGRGEQFF	TGCAGTGCCCGAGGGAGCGGGAGAGGTGAGCAGTTCTTC
TRBV20-1	TRBJ2-1	TRBD2	NA	CSAPGTSGILRGNEQFF	TGCAGTGCTCCCGGGACTAGCGGGATCCTCAGGGGTAATGAGCAGTTCTTC
TRBV24-1	TRBJ2-3	TRBD2	NA	CATSWREGRDTQYF	TGTGCCACCAGTTGGCGGGAGGGCCGGGATACGCAGTATTTT
TRBV5-1	TRBJ2-3	TRBD2	many	CASSLDGLAGVSDTQYF	TGCGCCAGCAGCTTGGACGGACTAGCGGGAGTGTCAGATACGCAGTATTTT
TRBV7-9	TRBJ2-7	NA	few	CASSSPGRPYEQYF	TGTGCCAGCAGCTCCCCGGGCCGCCCATACGAGCAGTACTTC
TRBV24-1	TRBJ2-2	TRBD1	NA	CATSDLIRGGQGGAGELFF	TGTGCCACCAGTGATTTGATCCGGGGTGGACAGGGTGGCGCCGGGGAGCTGTTTTTT
TRBV12-3/TRBV12-4	TRBJ2-2	NA	NA	CASSFTGARTGELFF	TGTGCCAGCAGTTTTACGGGGGCGCGAACCGGGGAGCTGTTTTTT
TRBV20-1	TRBJ2-7	TRBD2	few	CSASFTSGTYEQYF	TGCAGTGCTAGTTTCACTAGCGGAACGTACGAGCAGTACTTC
TRBV6-2/TRBV6-3	TRBJ1-1	NA	many	CASTMNGGGTEAFF	TGTGCCAGCACCATGAACGGGGGGGGTACTGAAGCTTTCTTT
TRBV27	TRBJ2-6	NA	NA	CAGKPPWAGANVLTF	TGTGCCGGCAAACCCCCTTGGGCGGGGGCCAACGTCCTGACTTTC
TRBV9	TRBJ1-1	TRBD1	NA	CASSVEGAWTEAFF	TGTGCCAGCAGCGTAGAGGGGGCATGGACTGAAGCTTTCTTT
TRBV5-5	TRBJ2-3	NA	NA	CASSFRGWLVTDTQYF	TGTGCCAGCAGCTTCCGGGGATGGCTTGTCACAGATACGCAGTATTTT
TRBV5-4	TRBJ1-2	NA	few	CASSSDREGGYTF	TGTGCCAGCAGCTCGGACCGGGAAGGAGGCTACACCTTC
TRBV27	TRBJ2-5	NA	NA	CASSPRLGRETQYF	TGTGCCAGCAGTCCCCGACTAGGGCGAGAGACCCAGTACTTC
TRBV3-1	TRBJ2-5	TRBD1	many	CASSLEDRAGAETQYF	TGTGCCAGCAGCCTCGAGGACAGGGCTGGGGCAGAGACCCAGTACTTC
TRBV29-1	TRBJ2-1	NA	many	CSVAAYNEQFF	TGCAGCGTTGCAGCTTACAATGAGCAGTTCTTC
TRBV5-1	TRBJ2-1	TRBD2	many	CASNPTLAGGVDEQFF	TGCGCCAGCAACCCAACCTTAGCGGGAGGAGTCGATGAGCAGTTCTTC
TRBV7-2	TRBJ2-7	TRBD2	many	CASSWASGRTYYEQYF	TGTGCCAGCAGCTGGGCTAGCGGGAGGACCTACTACGAGCAGTACTTC
TRBV27	TRBJ1-1	NA	few	CASSLLPGANTEAFF	TGTGCCAGCAGTTTATTGCCAGGGGCGAACACTGAAGCTTTCTTT